This T cell receptor (beta chain) was recovered during a study of PD-1 blockade in classical Hodgkin lymphoma. There are 15 residues in the CDR3. Trimming stripped 5 bases from V and 5 bases from J, with 16 bases between. Germline CDR1 is LNHNV and CDR2 is YYDKDF (reference sequence). Described time point: cycle 4 day 1 (C4D1), after more than five weeks of nivolumab. After autologous stem cell transplantation all patients relapsed, and prior brentuximab vedotin exposure differed between cohorts. This table comes from immunoSEQ multiplex PCR, and its TCRdb copy is limited to in-frame clones, with some not included. This sample has about 19,000 clones, with around 81% found just once.

The TCR sequence derives from a human donor with classical Hodgkin lymphoma. This specimen was peripheral blood mononuclear cells (PBMCs), taken before the fourth cycle of nivolumab. The V and J genes are TRBV15 and TRBJ1-5; tentatively, D is TRBD1 (5 bases). CDR3 DNA sequence: TGTGCCACCAGCCTTGGGGCCGGGAGAGATCAGCCCCAGCATTTT. It translates to CATSLGAGRDQPQHF.